Listed here are 22 T cell receptor beta chains from one sample, sequenced in a study of identical twins. TCRdb reanalysed the 5' RACE reads using MiXCR and keeps one entry per CDR3 protein. The data show some 1,600,000 distinct CDR3 sequences, about 32% seen once. Input material: cord blood. These receptors all come from a newborn girl in good health.

This clonotype was seen more than once but under ten times. The chain employs TRBV28 and TRBJ2-5, with no clear D. Near its end, the DNA agrees better with TRBJ2-7, so the J call may be wrong. CDR3 length equals 14 residues. CDR1 MDHEN and CDR2 SYDVKM come from the germline V gene. CDR3 amino acids: CASSSTSKVYEQYF. The CDR3 nucleotides are TGTGCCAGCAGTTCAACTTCGAAGGTCTACGAGCAGTACTTC.

The rearrangement links TRBV24-1 to TRBJ2-3; TRBD2 matches at 8 bases. J gave up 0 bases and V 1 base, and 17 bases lay outside the gene matches. The CDR3 has 21 amino acids. Germline V gives CDR1 KGHDR, CDR2 SFDVKD. CDR3 sequence (DNA): TGTGCCACCAGTGATTTACCTAGCGGGCCTCGACTCCCTCTTAGCACAGATACGCAGTATTTT. Its translation: CATSDLPSGPRLPLSTDTQYF.

To note about this clonotype: A clone one base away is much larger, so this may be a read error. V and J are TRBV5-1 and TRBJ2-1, with 7 bases lining up with TRBD1. With the DNA end fitting TRBJ2-7 better, the J assignment may be wrong. This CDR3 region has 14 residues. CDR1 and CDR2 (germline): SGHRS, YFSETQ. The CDR3 coding sequence is TGCGCCAGCAGCTGGGGACAGTCCTACAATGAGCAGTACTTC. Translation gives CASSWGQSYNEQYF.

The rearrangement links TRBV6-1 to TRBJ2-7; D possibly corresponds to TRBD2 (5 bases). V dropped 4 bases and J dropped 7 bases, with 14 bases sitting between them. From germline, CDR1 is MNHNS and CDR2 SASEGT. The CDR3 runs 13 residues. CDR3 DNA sequence: TGTGCCAGCAGTGCCGACTGCCCGGGAGAGCAGTACTTC. Translating it yields CASSADCPGEQYF.

The rearrangement links TRBV20-1 to TRBJ2-3, with 10 bases aligning to TRBD2. Germline V gene lookup returns CDR1 DFQATT and CDR2 SNEGSKA (reference sequence). This CDR3 has 18 amino acids. V shed 0 bases and J 4 bases; nucleotides not matched to a gene: 13. This chain's CDR3 is CSARDRKREGQSADTQYF. CDR3 bases: TGCAGTGCTAGAGATCGAAAGCGGGAGGGCCAGAGCGCAGATACGCAGTATTTT.

The chain couples TRBV25-1 to TRBJ1-6; D remains ambiguous. Trimming cost V 4 bases and J 5 bases, with 9 bases left between them. Germline V gene lookup returns CDR1 MGHDK and CDR2 SYGVNS. The length of the CDR3 is 14 residues. The CDR3 sequence is CASSGLPDNSPLHF. CDR3 bases: TGTGCCAGCAGTGGTCTACCGGATAATTCACCCCTCCACTTT.

This clonotype was counted a few times. The chain is built from TRBV2 and TRBJ2-4, with 8 bases lining up with TRBD2. The V and J ends lost 3 bases and 9 bases, in that order; junction bases with no gene match: 4. This CDR3 is built from 13 residues. Per the germline V gene, CDR1 is SNHLY and CDR2 is FYNNEI. The CDR3 spells CASSDNGGGIQYF. CDR3 sequence (DNA): TGTGCCAGCAGTGACAACGGGGGGGGCATTCAGTACTTC.

This clonotype was seen at least ten times. An end of the junction differs from the germline gene, which may be a read error. The rearrangement links TRBV5-1 to TRBJ1-2; no reliable D call. Germline loops: CDR1 SGHRS, CDR2 YFSETQ. The length of the CDR3 is 13 residues. The CDR3 protein is CASSLVTNYGYTF. The CDR3 DNA is TGTGCCAGCAGCCTAGTCACTAACTATGGCTACACCTTC.

This clonotype was seen only a few times. The chain is built from TRBV2 and TRBJ1-2; the match to TRBD1 covers 10 bases. CDR3 size: 15 residues. V lost 6 bases, J lost 5 bases, and 9 bases stayed unmatched. Germline values: CDR1 SNHLY, CDR2 FYNNEI. CDR3 DNA sequence: TGTGCCAGCAGACCTCGGGACAGGGGAGGATATGGCTACACCTTC. Its protein is CASRPRDRGGYGYTF. Together with reference TRBV2 and TRBJ1-2, the CDR3 gives the full variable domain: EPEVTQTPSHQVTQMGQEVILRCVPISNHLYFYWYRQILGQKVEFLVSFYNNEISEKSEIFDDQFSVERPDGSNFTLKIRSTKLEDSAMYFCASRPRDRGGYGYTFGSGTRLTVV.

The chain is built from TRBV6-1 and TRBJ1-5; D is ambiguous. The germline CDR1 and CDR2 sequences are MNHNS and SASEGT. This CDR3 has 14 amino acids. Deletions cut 2 bases from V and 4 bases from J, with 9 bases between. CDR3 nucleotide sequence: TGTGCCAGCAGTGAATCCCGACCGAATCAGCCCCAGCATTTT. Amino acids: CASSESRPNQPQHF.

This clonotype occurred a few times. This rearrangement joins TRBV4-2 to TRBJ2-4; D unresolved. CDR3 length equals 12 residues. CDR1 and CDR2 (germline): LGHNA, YNFKEQ. V lost 4 bases, J lost 6 bases, and 7 bases lay in between. CDR3 nucleotide sequence: TGTGCCAGCAGCCTGCGCCGAAACATTCAGTACTTC. It encodes CASSLRRNIQYF.

This clonotype appeared a few times. The chain carries TRBV20-1 and TRBJ2-3; the match to TRBD2 covers 7 bases. Germline-derived CDR1 and CDR2 are DFQATT and SNEGSKA (reference sequence). V was clipped by 5 bases and J by 6 bases; unmatched bases: 5. This CDR3 is 12 amino acids long. CDR3 nucleotide sequence: TGCAGTGCTCCCACTAGCGCGGATACGCAGTATTTT. This codes for CSAPTSADTQYF.

The chain links TRBV7-8 to TRBJ1-1; D unresolved. V dropped 5 bases and J dropped 3 bases, with 16 bases sitting between them. This CDR3 is built from 15 residues. Looked up from germline, CDR1 is SGHVS and CDR2 is FQNEAQ. CDR3 in amino acids: CASSPWTTSDTEAFF. In nucleotides, the CDR3 is TGTGCCAGCAGCCCATGGACCACCTCGGACACTGAAGCTTTCTTT.

The V gene is TRBV2, the J gene TRBJ2-3; TRBD1 agrees at 7 bases. The CDR3 extends over 15 amino acids. V trimming: 5 bases; J trimming: 3 bases; junction bases outside the gene matches: 8. Germline values: CDR1 SNHLY, CDR2 FYNNEI. The CDR3 here is CASSPQGIGTDTQYF. CDR3 sequence (DNA): TGTGCCAGCAGTCCACAGGGGATCGGTACAGATACGCAGTATTTT.

The chain employs TRBV10-3 and TRBJ2-2; D unresolved. With 6 bases removed from V and 7 bases from J, the gap between germline ends came to 18 bases. The CDR3 consists of 15 residues. Germline CDR1 is ENHRY and CDR2 is SYGVKD. This chain's CDR3 is CAIRDPLGLGGELFF. For the CDR3, the DNA is TGTGCCATCAGGGACCCCTTGGGTCTGGGCGGGGAGCTGTTTTTT.

As for this clonotype: One junction end does not reproduce the germline sequence, and a read error may be involved. V and J are TRBV4-1 and TRBJ2-4; possible D gene TRBD1, 7 bases. The length of the CDR3 is 14 residues. Germline CDR1 is MGHRA and CDR2 is YSYEKL. Here the CDR3 reads CASSRRGAKNIRYF. The CDR3 DNA reads as TGCGCCAGCAGCCGCAGGGGGGCCAAAAACATTCGGTACTTC.

This rearrangement joins TRBV19 to TRBJ1-1; no clear D gene. Germline-derived CDR1 and CDR2 are LNHDA and SQIVND (reference sequence). V gave up 4 bases and J gave up 1 base, with 7 bases separating them. CDR3 length: 13 residues. CDR3 sequence reads: CASSTSGNTEAFF. The CDR3 DNA follows: TGTGCCAGTAGTACCTCGGGGAACACTGAAGCTTTCTTT.

The rearrangement links TRBV10-3 to TRBJ2-3; TRBD2 matches 8 bases. The J segment lost 11 bases and the V segment lost 4 bases, leaving 11 bases of the junction unmatched. CDR3 length: 14 amino acids. Germline CDR1 reads ENHRY; CDR2 reads SYGVKD. The CDR3 DNA reads as TGTGCCATCAGTGTGCCTAGCGGGTACAATGAGCAGTATTTT. Translating gives CAISVPSGYNEQYF.

This sequence joins TRBV7-8 and TRBJ2-1, with 10 bases fitting TRBD2. With V trimmed by 5 bases and J by 8 bases, 9 bases remained unmatched. The CDR3 has 15 residues. Germline values: CDR1 SGHVS, CDR2 FQNEAQ. This CDR3 is CASSLRGSGRYEQFF. The CDR3 coding sequence is TGTGCCAGCAGCCTGAGGGGTAGCGGGAGGTATGAGCAGTTCTTC.

The chain recombines TRBV4-2 with TRBJ2-1, with TRBD2 matching over 8 bases. Germline V gene lookup returns CDR1 LGHNA and CDR2 YNFKEQ. The V gene end was trimmed by 0 bases and the J gene end by 2 bases; junction bases not matched to a gene: 6. The CDR3 contains 17 residues. This CDR3 is CASSQERGGYTYNEQFF. The CDR3 coding sequence is TGTGCCAGCAGCCAAGAACGGGGGGGTTATACCTACAATGAGCAGTTCTTC.

V is TRBV6-5 and J is TRBJ2-5; D may be TRBD1 or TRBD2 (6 bases each). This CDR3 spans 13 amino acids. The V gene's germline CDR1 is MNHEY and CDR2 SVGAGI. Trimming took off 0 bases at V and 5 bases at J, with 7 bases between the two ends. In DNA form, the CDR3 reads TGTGCCAGCAGTTACTCAGGGGGGGAGACCCAGTACTTC. Translating gives CASSYSGGETQYF.

This clonotype was seen many times. This chain uses TRBV29-1 with TRBJ2-7, with a weak D call TRBD2 (6 bases). CDR1 and CDR2 from the germline V gene are SQVTM and ANQGSEA. Trimming shortened V by 7 bases and J by 1 base, and 11 bases separated the two germline ends. CDR3 size: 12 residues. In DNA form, the CDR3 reads TGCAGCGCCCGGGAGCTTTCCTACGAGCAGTACTTC. It yields the protein CSARELSYEQYF.